This entry lists 8 T cell receptor beta chains sequenced from one sample in a study of metastatic and nonmetastatic thyroid tumors. Via MiXCR, TCRdb re-called the PCR reads. The sample holds about 36,000 clones, more than 20% seen once. No treatment of any kind had been given to any patient before thyroid surgery. The sequencing sample was made of blood. The receptor set was obtained from a female donor with papillary thyroid cancer or a benign thyroid nodule (not recorded which). Some clones in this sample may be carry-over from other donors' samples.

This sequence joins TRBV20-1 and TRBJ1-1, with D perhaps matching TRBD1 (6 bases). The V and J ends lost 4 bases and 0 bases respectively, with 9 bases between them. Looked up from germline, CDR1 is DFQATT and CDR2 is SNEGSKA (reference sequence). CDR3 length equals 13 residues. The CDR3 spells CSATQGMNTEAFF. The CDR3 DNA reads as TGCAGTGCTACACAGGGCATGAACACTGAAGCTTTCTTT.

A few counts support this clone. The J gene is TRBJ2-7, the V gene TRBV10-3; perhaps TRBD2 as D (6 bases). The CDR3 is 14 amino acids. Trimming took 6 bases from V and 10 from J, leaving 22 bases between them. Germline assignment: CDR1 ENHRY and CDR2 SYGVKD. Here the CDR3 reads CAIRGAGRVYYQYF. In nucleotides, the CDR3 is TGTGCCATCAGAGGAGCGGGCAGGGTCTACTATCAGTACTTC.

In its sample, this clone was seen many times. The chain employs TRBV7-9 and TRBJ2-7; D is unclear. Trimming removed 2 bases at V and 4 bases at J, with 9 bases between. Per the germline V gene, CDR1 is SEHNR and CDR2 is FQNEAQ (reference sequence). This CDR3 is 13 amino acids long. The chain's CDR3 is CASSLNNRYEQYF. CDR3 sequence (DNA): TGTGCCAGCAGCTTAAACAATCGGTACGAGCAGTACTTC. The full variable domain, rest sourced from reference TRBV7-9 and TRBJ2-7, is DTGVSQNPRHKITKRGQNVTFRCDPISEHNRLYWYRQTLGQGPEFLTYFQNEAQLEKSRLLSDRFSAERPKGSFSTLEIQRTEQGDSAMYLCASSLNNRYEQYFGPGTRLTVT.

This clone was detected ten times or more. This CDR3 is CASSTTSGAGNEQFF. The CDR3 DNA reads as TGCGCCAGCAGTACAACTAGCGGGGCAGGCAATGAGCAGTTCTTC. The chain joins TRBV5-1 to TRBJ2-1; 10 nucleotides agree with TRBD2. V was pared by 5 bases and J by 6 bases, with 8 bases of the junction left unmatched. Per the germline V gene, CDR1 is SGHRS and CDR2 is YFSETQ. The CDR3 contains 15 residues.

This clone has just a few counts. The V gene is TRBV7-8, the J gene TRBJ2-1, with D perhaps TRBD1 (6 bases). Germline assignment: CDR1 SGHVS and CDR2 FQNEAQ. V lost 4 bases and J lost 9, with 10 bases in between. The CDR3 is made up of 12 amino acids. This CDR3 is CASSSGDREQFF. The DNA for the CDR3 is TGTGCCAGCAGCTCAGGGGACCGTGAGCAGTTCTTC.

This clone has just a few counts. CDR3 amino acids: CASGRTGTSNTEAFF. CDR3 sequence (DNA): TGTGCCAGCGGTCGGACAGGGACCAGTAACACTGAAGCTTTCTTT. J is TRBJ1-1 and V is TRBV6-1, with 8 nucleotides matching TRBD1. Per germline, CDR1 MNHNS and CDR2 SASEGT. The CDR3 is 15 residues long. The V gene end was trimmed by 8 bases and the J gene end by 2 bases; junction bases not matched to a gene: 10.

This clone was seen many times. J is TRBJ2-5 and V is TRBV20-1, with TRBD2 matching 9 bases. Looked up from germline, CDR1 is DFQATT and CDR2 is SNEGSKA (reference sequence). This CDR3 is built from 15 residues. Trimming took 0 bases from V and 3 from J; bases not matched to a gene: 5. This CDR3 is CSARDLRLAEETQYF. The CDR3 coding sequence is TGCAGTGCTAGAGATTTGAGACTAGCGGAAGAGACCCAGTACTTC.

The chain's CDR3 is CASSTGQIAMNTEAFF. DNA of the CDR3: TGCGCCAGCAGCACCGGACAGATTGCAATGAACACTGAAGCTTTCTTT. The V call is TRBV5-1, the J call TRBJ1-1; D might be TRBD1 (6 bases). The CDR3 sequence is 16 residues long. Germline V CDR1 and CDR2: SGHRS, YFSETQ. V was pared by 4 bases and J by 0 bases, with 16 bases between.